The 17 T cell receptor beta chains below were found in one sample sequenced in a study of OX40 agonist ivuxolimab in advanced cancers. Assay: immunoSEQ multiplex PCR; the TCRdb copy retains only in-frame clones and omits some. The sample has 65,000 to 85,000 clones; around 93% are singletons. Material: CD4+ or CD8+ T cells sorted from blood, obtained in a trial of the OX40 agonist ivuxolimab. The receptors come from an adult with an advanced solid tumor such as melanoma, head and neck, liver or kidney cancer.

The chain carries TRBV20-1 and TRBJ2-1; the D gene is possibly TRBD1 (6 bases). Germline CDR1 DFQATT, CDR2 SNEGSKA (reference sequence). Trimming stripped 5 bases from V and 7 bases from J, with 9 bases between. This CDR3 is built from 11 residues. The CDR3, as DNA: TGCAGTGCTTACAGGGTAAATGAGCAGTTCTTC. Translation gives CSAYRVNEQFF.

The V gene is TRBV5-1, the J gene TRBJ1-1, with D unclear. The CDR3 is made up of 16 amino acids. Germline CDR1 is SGHRS and CDR2 is YFSETQ. The V end was cut by 1 base, the J end by 1 base, with 14 bases between. CDR3 protein: CASSLRRGRTNTEAFF. The CDR3, as DNA: TGCGCCAGCAGCTTGAGGCGTGGCAGGACGAACACTGAAGCTTTCTTT.

This sequence joins TRBV10-2 and TRBJ1-2; a possible D gene is TRBD1 (5 bases). CDR1 is WSHSY and CDR2 is SAAADI in the germline V gene. The V end was cut by 1 base, the J end by 6 bases, with 12 bases between. This CDR3 has 14 amino acids. The CDR3 loop is CASSEWGMLNGYTF. The CDR3 DNA is TGCGCCAGCAGTGAGTGGGGGATGCTCAATGGCTACACCTTC.

The rearrangement uses TRBV28 and TRBJ1-5; tentative D call: TRBD1 (6 bases). Trimming stripped 2 bases from V and 3 bases from J, with 17 bases between. Germline CDR1 MDHEN, CDR2 SYDVKM. This CDR3 is 17 amino acids long. The DNA of the CDR3 is TGTGCCAGCAGTTTACCCCTCGTGGGGGCGAACAATCAGCCCCAGCATTTT. The encoded protein is CASSLPLVGANNQPQHF.

The chain is built from TRBV29-1 and TRBJ2-1; 8 nucleotides line up with TRBD1. This CDR3 is built from 19 residues. Germline CDR1 and CDR2: SQVTM and ANQGSEA. Trimming removed 8 bases from V and 5 bases from J; junction bases left unmatched: 26. The CDR3: CSSLPWPDTLGQVNNEQFF. In DNA, the CDR3 is TGCAGCTCCCTGCCTTGGCCCGATACCCTGGGACAGGTCAACAATGAGCAGTTCTTC.

V gene TRBV18 combines with J gene TRBJ2-7; 8 positions agree with TRBD1. V was pared by 3 bases and J by 3 bases, with 10 bases of the junction left unmatched. The CDR3 has 16 amino acids. The germline CDR1 and CDR2 sequences are KGHSH and LQKENI. The CDR3 DNA reads TGTGCCAGCTCACCCTCCTCGACAGGGGAATACTACGAGCAGTACTTC. Protein sequence: CASSPSSTGEYYEQYF.

The chain has TRBV7-2 and TRBJ2-7, with 9 bases aligning to TRBD1. J was trimmed by 7 bases and V by 3 bases; bases with no gene match: 13. Germline CDR1 reads SGHTA; CDR2 reads FQGNSA. This CDR3 is 16 amino acids long. CDR3 amino acids: CASSFITGGPPREQYF. CDR3 sequence (DNA): TGTGCCAGCAGCTTTATTACAGGGGGCCCGCCGCGGGAGCAGTACTTC.

The chain has TRBV25-1 and TRBJ2-7, with 10 bases aligning to TRBD1. With V trimmed by 4 bases and J by 3 bases, 3 bases remained unmatched. Germline V gene lookup returns CDR1 MGHDK and CDR2 SYGVNS. The CDR3 runs 14 residues. CDR3 in DNA: TGTGCCAGCAGTGCCGGGACAGGGGTCTACGAGCAGTACTTC. Its protein product is CASSAGTGVYEQYF.

The chain has TRBV27 and TRBJ2-1, with 8 bases identical to TRBD1. This CDR3 spans 16 amino acids. The germline V gene has CDR1 MNHEY and CDR2 SMNVEV (reference sequence). The junction had 4 bases not matched to a gene; V was cut back by 2 bases and J by 1 base. CDR3 DNA sequence: TGTGCCAGCAGTTTAGGTGGGACAGGATCCTACAATGAGCAGTTCTTC. It translates to CASSLGGTGSYNEQFF.

The chain is built from TRBV19 and TRBJ2-7, with D possibly matching TRBD1 (5 bases). Trimming removed 5 bases at V and 0 bases at J, with 11 bases between. Germline assignment: CDR1 LNHDA and CDR2 SQIVND (reference sequence). The CDR3 totals 14 residues. CDR3: CASSYRQNSYEQYF. The DNA of the CDR3 is TGTGCCAGTAGTTACCGACAGAACTCCTACGAGCAGTACTTC. The variable domain in full, completed from reference TRBV19 and TRBJ2-7, reads DGGITQSPKYLFRKEGQNVTLSCEQNLNHDAMYWYRQDPGQGLRLIYYSQIVNDFQKGDIAEGYSVSREKKESFPLTVTSAQKNPTAFYLCASSYRQNSYEQYFGPGTRLTVT.

The chain uses TRBV18 and TRBJ1-6, with 8 nucleotides matching TRBD1. Per germline, CDR1 KGHSH and CDR2 LQKENI. This CDR3 comprises 15 residues. The V gene end was trimmed by 3 bases and the J gene end by 7 bases; junction bases not matched to a gene: 5. The CDR3 nucleotides read TGTGCCAGCTCACCGACAGGGGCTCAAAATTCACCCCTCCACTTT. This sequence encodes CASSPTGAQNSPLHF. Based on the CDR3 plus reference TRBV18 and TRBJ1-6, the full variable domain is NAGVMQNPRHLVRRRGQEARLRCSPMKGHSHVYWYRQLPEEGLKFMVYLQKENIIDESGMPKERFSAEFPKEGPSILRIQQVVRGDSAAYFCASSPTGAQNSPLHFGNGTRLTVT.

This clone was detected once. This chain connects TRBV2 to TRBJ1-2; D gene uncertain. This CDR3 region has 11 residues. Between the trimmed V and J ends, which lost 8 bases and 6 bases, there was a span of 10 bases. CDR1 SNHLY and CDR2 FYNNEI come from the germline V gene. CDR3 amino acids: CASRTPDGYTF. As DNA, the CDR3 is TGTGCCAGCCGGACTCCGGATGGCTACACCTTC.

The V and J genes are TRBV7-6 and TRBJ2-5, with 7 nucleotides matching TRBD1. CDR1 and CDR2 from the germline V gene are SGHVS and FNYEAQ. With V trimmed by 3 bases and J by 5 bases, 9 bases remained unmatched. The CDR3 consists of 15 residues. CDR3: CASSFNKGGVETQYF. For the CDR3, the DNA is TGTGCCAGCAGCTTTAATAAAGGGGGCGTGGAGACCCAGTACTTC.

This clone is a singleton in its sample. This sequence joins TRBV30 and TRBJ2-4; 9 bases map to TRBD1. Unmatched junction bases numbered 9, after V lost 2 bases and J lost 7 bases. Per the germline V gene, CDR1 is GTSNPN and CDR2 is SVGIG (reference sequence). This CDR3 comprises 15 residues. CDR3 in amino acids: CAWSRKPGQGNIQYF. The CDR3, as DNA: TGTGCCTGGAGTAGAAAACCGGGACAGGGTAACATTCAGTACTTC. Together with reference TRBV30 and TRBJ2-4, the CDR3 gives the full variable domain: SQTIHQWPATLVQPVGSPLSLECTVEGTSNPNLYWYRQAAGRGLQLLFYSVGIGQISSEVPQNLSASRPQDRQFILSSKKLLLSDSGFYLCAWSRKPGQGNIQYFGAGTRLSVL.

V usage is TRBV4-3 and J usage is TRBJ2-7; 9 bases agree with TRBD2. The CDR3 length is 16 residues. CDR1 is LGHNA and CDR2 is YSLEER in the germline V gene. V dropped 1 base and J dropped 2; count of bases not matched to a gene: 6. The CDR3 loop is CASSQGGGRGAYEQYF. CDR3 nucleotides: TGCGCCAGCAGCCAAGGAGGCGGGAGGGGGGCCTACGAGCAGTACTTC.

The chain is built from TRBV4-3 and TRBJ1-2; TRBD1 matches at 9 bases. The CDR3 spans 17 residues. The J segment lost 8 bases and the V segment lost 1 base, leaving 14 bases of the junction unmatched. Germline CDR1 and CDR2: LGHNA and YSLEER. DNA for the CDR3: TGCGCCAGCAGCCAAGTTCCCCTAGGGGACAGGGCATTCGGCTACACCTTC. Residues: CASSQVPLGDRAFGYTF.

The V gene is TRBV29-1, the J gene TRBJ2-1; a weak D match, TRBD2 (6 bases). Trimming shortened V by 3 bases and J by 7 bases, and 22 bases separated the two germline ends. This CDR3 region has 16 residues. Germline CDR1 SQVTM, CDR2 ANQGSEA. CDR3 loop: CSVEGFSGGSLNEQFF. DNA for the CDR3: TGCAGCGTTGAGGGCTTTTCTGGGGGGAGTCTGAATGAGCAGTTCTTC.